This T cell receptor (beta chain) was identified in a study of T cells in Graves' hyperthyroidism and ophthalmopathy. V gave up 5 bases and J gave up 2 bases; unmatched junction bases: 19. Germline lookup yields CDR1 SEHNR and CDR2 FQNEAQ (reference sequence). The CDR3 has 19 amino acids. Amplified TCR beta CDR3 regions came from RNA transcripts. A set of HTBI primers served as the primers for a first-round RT-PCR of the TCR CDR3. TCRdb re-called the multiplex PCR reads with MiXCR, one entry per CDR3 protein. The sample has around 530,000 distinct CDR3 sequences, approximately 17% seen once. V gene TRBV7-9 combines with J gene TRBJ2-3; 7 nucleotides match TRBD2. The material sequenced was blood. This TCR derives from a woman aged 18-29 years with Graves' ophthalmopathy. CDR3 in amino acids: CASSPLAGVTITATDTQYF. The DNA of the CDR3 is TGTGCCAGCAGCCCATTGGCGGGGGTTACTATTACCGCCACAGATACGCAGTATTTT. Variable domain in full (rest from reference TRBV7-9 and TRBJ2-3): DTGVSQNPRHKITKRGQNVTFRCDPISEHNRLYWYRQTLGQGPEFLTYFQNEAQLEKSRLLSDRFSAERPKGSFSTLEIQRTEQGDSAMYLCASSPLAGVTITATDTQYFGPGTRLTVL.